The T cell receptor beta chain described here comes from a study of post-analysis software for immune sequencing data. Study-level background: Progressive-relapsing, secondary progressive and relapsing-remitting multiple sclerosis were among the disease courses included. Study-wide findings and caveats: Compared with controls, patients showed significantly lower normalized Chao1 diversity. F measure clustering grouped samples strongly by preparation batch. Roughly 5 TRBV segments occurring more often in patients than controls included TRBV5-6, TRBV5-1 and TRBV20-1.

With V trimmed by 0 bases and J by 9 bases, 13 bases remained unmatched. CDR3 size: 16 residues. Germline CDR1 and CDR2: MNHNY and SVGAGI (reference sequence). Prepared libraries of TCR beta cDNA carried unique molecular identifiers. When about 0.95 to 10 million T cells were used, they gave about 540,000 cDNA molecules. From the PCR reads, TCRdb called clonotypes with MiXCR, one entry per CDR3 protein. There are about 820,000 distinct CDR3 sequences in the sample; 53% occur only once, and roughly 4.4% lies in the top ten. In its sample, this clonotype was seen a few times. Its antigen is unknown. This receptor was taken from a girl aged 5 to 17 with multiple sclerosis. This sequence joins TRBV6-6 and TRBJ2-7; 8 bases align to TRBD1. Sequencing was done on a sample of blood. The chain's CDR3 is CASSYSKGTQGAGQYF. As DNA, the CDR3 is TGTGCCAGCAGTTACTCTAAGGGTACTCAGGGGGCCGGGCAGTACTTC.